This T cell receptor beta chain was recorded in a study of OX40 agonist ivuxolimab in advanced cancers. Method: immunoSEQ multiplex PCR; TCRdb's copy keeps in-frame clones and lacks some. The table has some 71,000 clones, 84% seen once. The CDR3 totals 16 residues. In germline, CDR1 is LGHNA, CDR2 YNFKEQ. Between the trimmed V and J ends, which lost 1 base and 4 bases, there was a span of 15 bases. The clonotype originates from an adult with an advanced solid tumor such as melanoma, head and neck, liver or kidney cancer. The sample in question was CD4+ or CD8+ T cells sorted from blood, obtained in a trial of the OX40 agonist ivuxolimab. This sequence joins TRBV4-2 and TRBJ2-3, with D perhaps matching TRBD1 or TRBD2 (6 bases each). CDR3 coding DNA: TGTGCCAGCAGCCAAGGCTCTGTAGGGGGGTCAGATACGCAGTATTTT. Its protein product is CASSQGSVGGSDTQYF.